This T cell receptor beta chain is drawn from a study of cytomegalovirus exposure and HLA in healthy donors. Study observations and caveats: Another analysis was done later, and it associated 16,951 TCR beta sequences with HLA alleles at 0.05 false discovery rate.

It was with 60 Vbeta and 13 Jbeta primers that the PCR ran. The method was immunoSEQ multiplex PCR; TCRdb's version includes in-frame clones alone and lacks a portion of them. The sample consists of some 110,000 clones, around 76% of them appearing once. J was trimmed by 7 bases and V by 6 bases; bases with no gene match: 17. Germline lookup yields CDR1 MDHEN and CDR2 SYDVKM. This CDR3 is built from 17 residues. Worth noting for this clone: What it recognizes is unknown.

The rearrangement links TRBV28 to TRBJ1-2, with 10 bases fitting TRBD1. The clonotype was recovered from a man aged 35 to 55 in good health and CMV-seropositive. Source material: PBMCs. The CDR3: CASRVPPGTGVVSGYTF. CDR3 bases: TGTGCCAGCAGGGTACCCCCTGGGACAGGGGTTGTGAGTGGCTACACCTTC.